The clone carrying this TCR beta chain was counted a few times. The antigen is not known. A much bigger clone sits one base away, suggesting this may be a read error. Breast cancer patients provided tissue from their axillary draining lymph nodes. This sample stems from a study of breast tumors, draining lymph nodes, adjacent tissues. Study-level findings and limits: Luminal-like breast cancer showed significantly greater tumor-nontumor repertoire similarity than basal-like breast cancer did. Findings are consistent with lymph node origin and intratumoral expansion of most tumor T cells. That most tumor T cells come from lymph nodes remained unproven. Tumors had less TCR diversity than lymph nodes, more than nontumor tissue.

This CDR3 spans 13 amino acids. Looked up from germline, CDR1 is DFQATT and CDR2 is SNEGSKA (reference sequence). J lost 9 bases, V lost 5 bases, and 10 bases had no gene match. Via MiXCR, TCRdb re-called the multiplex PCR reads, giving one row per CDR3 protein. The table has approximately 280,000 distinct CDR3 sequences, 30% seen once. The rearrangement uses TRBV20-1 and TRBJ2-7, with 10 bases aligning to TRBD2. Sequenced material: axillary lymph node tissue. This TCR derives from a female donor with breast cancer. Some clones in this sample may be carry-over from other donors' samples. CDR3: CSALSGRDHAQYF. The CDR3 DNA reads TGCAGTGCTCTGAGCGGGAGGGACCACGCGCAGTACTTC.